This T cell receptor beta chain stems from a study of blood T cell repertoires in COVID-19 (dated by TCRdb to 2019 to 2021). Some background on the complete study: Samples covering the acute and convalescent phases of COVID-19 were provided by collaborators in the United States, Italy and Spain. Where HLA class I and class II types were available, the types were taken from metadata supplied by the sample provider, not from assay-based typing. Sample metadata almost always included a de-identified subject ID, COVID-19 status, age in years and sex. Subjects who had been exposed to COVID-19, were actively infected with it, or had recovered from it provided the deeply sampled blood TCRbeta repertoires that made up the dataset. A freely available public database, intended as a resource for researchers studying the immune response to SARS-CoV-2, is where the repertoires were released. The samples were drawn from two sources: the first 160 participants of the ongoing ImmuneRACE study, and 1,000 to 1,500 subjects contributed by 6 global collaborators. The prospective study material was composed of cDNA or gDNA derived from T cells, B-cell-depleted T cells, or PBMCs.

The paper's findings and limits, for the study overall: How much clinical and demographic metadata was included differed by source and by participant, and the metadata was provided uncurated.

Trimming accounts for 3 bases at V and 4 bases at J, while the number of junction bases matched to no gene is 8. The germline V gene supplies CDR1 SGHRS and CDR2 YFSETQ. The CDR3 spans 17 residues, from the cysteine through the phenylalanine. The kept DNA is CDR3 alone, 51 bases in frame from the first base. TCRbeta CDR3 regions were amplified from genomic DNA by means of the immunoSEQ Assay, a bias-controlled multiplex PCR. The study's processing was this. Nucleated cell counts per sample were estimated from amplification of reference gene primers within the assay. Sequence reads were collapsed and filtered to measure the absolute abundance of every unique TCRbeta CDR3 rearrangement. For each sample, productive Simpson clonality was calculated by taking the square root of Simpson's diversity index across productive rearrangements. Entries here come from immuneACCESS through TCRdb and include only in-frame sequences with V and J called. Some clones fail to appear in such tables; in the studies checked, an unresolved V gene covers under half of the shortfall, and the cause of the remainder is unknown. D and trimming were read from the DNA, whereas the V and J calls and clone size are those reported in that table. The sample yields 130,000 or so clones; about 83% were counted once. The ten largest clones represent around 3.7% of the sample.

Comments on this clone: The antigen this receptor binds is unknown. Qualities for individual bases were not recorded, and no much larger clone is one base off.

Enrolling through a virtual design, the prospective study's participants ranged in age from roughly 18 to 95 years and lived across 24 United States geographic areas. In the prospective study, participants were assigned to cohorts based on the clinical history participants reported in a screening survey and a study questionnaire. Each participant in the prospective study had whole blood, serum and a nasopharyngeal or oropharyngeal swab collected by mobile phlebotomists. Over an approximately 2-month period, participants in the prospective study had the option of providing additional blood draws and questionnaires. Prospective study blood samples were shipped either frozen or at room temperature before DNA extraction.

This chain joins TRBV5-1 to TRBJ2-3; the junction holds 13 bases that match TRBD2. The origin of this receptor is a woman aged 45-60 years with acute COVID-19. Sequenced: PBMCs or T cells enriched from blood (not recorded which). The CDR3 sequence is CASSSGLAGDVPDTQYF. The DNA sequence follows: TGCGCCAGCAGCTCCGGACTAGCGGGAGATGTGCCAGATACGCAGTATTTT.